These T cell receptor beta chains were read from a single sample in a study of blood T cell repertoires in COVID-19. Produced via immunoSEQ multiplex PCR; TCRdb's table is partial and in-frame only. The sample carries 150,000 to 180,000 clones, 70% to 85% recorded once. Material for sequencing was peripheral blood. These receptors came from an older woman with acute or convalescent COVID-19. The CDR3 runs from the conserved cysteine through the conserved F or W. The order of the fields is clone size, V gene, J gene, D gene, CDR3 DNA, CDR3 protein. A D gene is named only where the DNA matches it firmly. Some rows mark clone size as missing; the rest say once, few, many or name a class of expanded clone.

NA	TRBV2	TRBJ2-7	NA	TGTGCCAGCGAGGGTGGGGGGTCGTACTTC	CASEGGGSYF
NA	TRBV3-1/TRBV3-2	TRBJ1-2	NA	TGTGCCAGCAGCCAATCGGCGGGGTCAAACTATGGCTACACCTTC	CASSQSAGSNYGYTF
NA	TRBV11-2	TRBJ1-1	NA	TGTGCCAGCAGCCCCGGGACATTGACGAACACTGAAGCTTTCTTT	CASSPGTLTNTEAFF
NA	TRBV9	TRBJ1-4	NA	TGTGCCAGCAGCGCCGGGCCTCCTCCTGCAGGGGAAAAACTGTTTTTT	CASSAGPPPAGEKLFF
NA	TRBV6-6	TRBJ2-1	NA	TGTGCCAGCTCCAACACGGGGCAGGGGTACAATGAGCAGTTCTTC	CASSNTGQGYNEQFF
NA	TRBV6-5	TRBJ2-7	TRBD2	TGTGCCAGCAAAAAACGCGGGGGGGCGAGCGAGCAGTACTTC	CASKKRGGASEQYF
NA	TRBV6-5	TRBJ2-1	TRBD1	TGTGCCAGCCGAGAGACAGGGTCCTACAATGAGCAGTTCTTC	CASRETGSYNEQFF
NA	TRBV5-4	TRBJ2-3	TRBD1	TGTGCCAGCAGCTTGGCTGATCGGACAGGGACAGATACGCAGTATTTT	CASSLADRTGTDTQYF
NA	TRBV19	TRBJ1-2	TRBD1	TGTGCCAGTAGGGTTAATTGGGGACAGGGAAACTATGGCTACACCTTC	CASRVNWGQGNYGYTF
once	TRBV11-2	TRBJ1-5	NA	TGTGCCAGCAGCTTAGATGCCGGTCAGCCCCAGCATTTT	CASSLDAGQPQHF
NA	TRBV6-5	TRBJ1-5	TRBD1	TGTGCCAGCAGTAACAGGGGAGGTCAGCCCCAGCATTTT	CASSNRGGQPQHF
NA	TRBV6-5	TRBJ1-3	TRBD1	TGTGCCAGCAGAGGGACAGTCTCTGGAAACACCATATATTTT	CASRGTVSGNTIYF